The sequence of this TCR beta chain was determined in a study of T-cell memory formation after mild COVID-19. Whole-study findings and limits: SARS-CoV-2 specificity was not confirmed for second-wave clones peaking on day 37.

This clonotype was seen only a few times. The antigen remains undetermined. From the 5' RACE reads, TCRdb called clonotypes with MiXCR, one entry per CDR3 protein. The repertoire has roughly 400,000 distinct CDR3 sequences, about a sixth of them found once; the top ten carry about 22%. Sequencing was performed on PBMCs or a T cell subset sorted from them (not recorded which). This TCR was recovered from a man aged 18 to 30 who had mild COVID-19 (a few samples of this study predate the infection). Cell type and time point are not known.

CDR3 nucleotide sequence: TGTGCCAGCAGCACCAGGGTCCACACCGGGGAGCTGTTTTTT. This encodes CASSTRVHTGELFF. V gene TRBV7-2 combines with J gene TRBJ2-2; weak D call: TRBD1 (5 bases). Between the trimmed V and J ends, which lost 5 bases and 3 bases, there was a span of 10 bases. The CDR3 extends over 14 amino acids. The germline CDR1 and CDR2 sequences are SGHTA and FQGNSA.